Listed below are T cell receptor beta chains from one sample, sequenced in a study of T cell responses to AZD1222 COVID-19 vaccine. Repertoires were generated with immunoSEQ multiplex PCR, while TCRdb's copy carries only in-frame clones and drops some. Of about 67,000 clones in the sample, around 84% were seen once. The sample in question was peripheral blood, obtained on day 0 of AZD1222 vaccination. The receptors were gathered from an adult in good health. Both conserved end residues are part of each CDR3. The D gene is left open where the match is weak. Rows give clone size only sometimes, using once, few, many, or a class for an expanded clone.

. . TRBJ1-2 TRBV28 CASSPAVNYGYTF TGTGCCAGCAGTCCCGCTGTTAACTATGGCTACACCTTC
. . TRBJ1-3 TRBV6-5 CASSQASGNTIYF TGTGCCAGCAGTCAGGCGTCTGGAAACACCATATATTTT
. . TRBJ2-3 TRBV2 CASRRTQRISTDTQYF TGTGCCAGCAGGCGCACCCAGCGGATTAGCACAGATACGCAGTATTTT
. . TRBJ2-7 TRBV12-3/TRBV12-4 CASSLLGPEKQYF TGTGCCAGCAGTTTATTGGGTCCCGAGAAGCAGTACTTC
. . TRBJ1-5 TRBV7-2 CASSLEGYNQPQHF TGTGCCAGCAGCTTGGAGGGGTACAATCAGCCCCAGCATTTT
TRBD1 . TRBJ2-7 TRBV6-5 CASSYAGTGRYEQYF TGTGCCAGCAGTTATGCCGGGACAGGGCGCTACGAGCAGTACTTC
. . TRBJ1-5 TRBV6-2/TRBV6-3 CASSLETWRGFQPQHF TGTGCCAGCAGCCTCGAGACCTGGCGGGGTTTCCAGCCCCAGCATTTT
. . TRBJ1-2 TRBV14 CASSGIPSNYGYTF TGTGCCAGCAGCGGGATCCCCTCTAACTATGGCTACACCTTC
. . TRBJ1-5 TRBV3-1/TRBV3-2 CASSRQFSLIQPQHF TGTGCCAGCAGCCGACAGTTCTCTTTAATCCAGCCCCAGCATTTT
. . TRBJ1-3 TRBV5-1 CASSEGTSGNTIYF TGCGCCAGCAGCGAGGGGACGTCAGGAAACACCATATATTTT
. . TRBJ1-1 TRBV4-2 CASSQGIVAFF TGTGCCAGCAGCCAAGGGATCGTGGCTTTCTTT
. once TRBJ1-2 TRBV30 CASAGFGGYTF TGTGCCTCTGCGGGCTTCGGGGGCTACACCTTC
TRBD2 few TRBJ2-3 TRBV7-2 CASSWGGDSSTDTQYF TGTGCCAGCAGCTGGGGGGGGGATTCTAGCACAGATACGCAGTATTTT
. . TRBJ2-1 TRBV7-3 CASSFQGTTRNEQFF TGTGCCAGCAGCTTCCAGGGGACAACCCGTAATGAGCAGTTCTTC
TRBD1 . TRBJ1-2 TRBV5-4 CASSFLQGEPYGYTF TGTGCCAGCAGCTTTTTACAGGGGGAACCCTATGGCTACACCTTC
. . TRBJ1-5 TRBV7-9 CASSLGDQPQHF TGTGCCAGCAGCTTGGGGGATCAGCCCCAGCATTTT
. . TRBJ2-2 TRBV18 CASSPAPLNTGELFF TGTGCCAGCTCACCGGCCCCTTTAAACACCGGGGAGCTGTTTTTT
. . TRBJ1-5 TRBV6-2/TRBV6-3 CASSPKLKQPQHF TGTGCCAGCAGTCCGAAGCTCAAGCAGCCCCAGCATTTT
. . TRBJ1-5 TRBV6-1 CASSDPQPQHF TGTGCCAGCAGTGACCCACAACCCCAGCATTTT
TRBD2 . TRBJ2-3 TRBV19 CASRPLTSGSGDTQYF TGTGCCAGTAGGCCCTTGACTAGCGGGAGTGGGGATACGCAGTATTTT
. . TRBJ2-7 TRBV30 CAWNPGLTNYEQYF TGTGCCTGGAACCCAGGTTTAACGAACTACGAGCAGTACTTC
. . TRBJ2-7 TRBV19 CASSRQGGTYEQYF TGTGCCAGTAGTAGGCAGGGAGGCACGTACGAGCAGTACTTC
TRBD2 . TRBJ2-2 TRBV5-6 CASSRLAGHTGELFF TGTGCCAGCAGCCGACTAGCGGGCCACACCGGGGAGCTGTTTTTT
. . TRBJ2-3 TRBV28 CASSSAGASDTQYF TGTGCCAGCAGTTCCGCAGGGGCATCAGATACGCAGTATTTT
. . TRBJ1-6 TRBV4-3 CASSPTLWNSPLHF TGCGCCAGCAGCCCCACGCTGTGGAATTCACCCCTCCACTTT
. . TRBJ2-1 TRBV20-1 CRGTRGNEQFF TGCAGGGGGACAAGAGGCAATGAGCAGTTCTTC
. . TRBJ1-1 TRBV15 CATSSVLGRGNTEAFF TGTGCCACCAGCAGCGTCTTGGGAAGGGGAAACACTGAAGCTTTCTTT
TRBD1 once TRBJ1-2 TRBV19 CASSIPGQGNYGYTF TGTGCCAGTAGTATACCGGGACAGGGGAACTATGGCTACACCTTC
TRBD1 . TRBJ1-2 TRBV5-6 CASSSLAGGADGYTF TGTGCCAGCAGCTCCTTGGCAGGGGGCGCAGATGGCTACACCTTC
. once TRBJ2-1 TRBV7-9 CASSTLGNEQFF TGTGCCAGCAGCACGCTCGGGAATGAGCAGTTCTTC
. . TRBJ1-1 TRBV30 CAWTPLNTEAFF TGTGCCTGGACCCCACTGAACACTGAAGCTTTCTTT
. . TRBJ2-7 TRBV4-3 CASSQDGGAGLYEQYF TGCGCCAGCAGCCAAGATGGAGGGGCCGGTTTGTACGAGCAGTACTTC
. . TRBJ1-3 TRBV6-2/TRBV6-3 CASSRGLPYSGNTIYF TGTGCCAGCAGCCGCGGACTGCCTTACTCTGGAAACACCATATATTTT
. . TRBJ1-1 TRBV5-1 CASSLLTDNTEAFF TGCGCCAGCAGCCTCCTGACGGATAACACTGAAGCTTTCTTT
. . TRBJ1-3 TRBV9 CASSSRSRDGVGNTIYF TGTGCCAGCAGCTCAAGGAGCCGGGACGGAGTAGGAAACACCATATATTTT
. . TRBJ2-3 TRBV7-2 CASSFDFTDTQYF TGTGCCAGCAGCTTCGACTTCACAGATACGCAGTATTTT
. . TRBJ1-1 TRBV9 CASSVAATPNTEAFF TGTGCCAGCAGCGTAGCGGCTACCCCGAACACTGAAGCTTTCTTT
. . TRBJ2-2 TRBV9 CASSVAFRTGELFF TGTGCCAGCAGCGTAGCTTTTAGAACCGGGGAGCTGTTTTTT
. . TRBJ2-3 TRBV4-3 CASSQDLRVTDTQYF TGCGCCAGCAGCCAAGATTTGAGGGTTACAGATACGCAGTATTTT